The rows below give T cell receptor beta chains drawn from one sample of a study of memory CD4+ T cells and cytomegalovirus serostatus. Clones were sequenced by immunoSEQ multiplex PCR, and TCRdb holds only the in-frame ones, with some missing. Of 80,000 or so clones listed, around four fifths are singletons. Sequencing used memory CD4+ T cells from blood. Every receptor here comes from an adult in good health and CMV-seropositive. CDR3s include the opening cysteine and the closing phenylalanine or tryptophan. A D gene is named only where the DNA matches it firmly. The size entry is marked missing in some rows and otherwise reads once, few, many or a size class.

-	TRBV18	TRBJ2-6	-	TGTGCCAGCTCACCACTAGCGAATGGGGCCAACGTCCTGACTTTC	CASSPLANGANVLTF
few	TRBV11-3	TRBJ2-3	-	TGTGCCAGCAGCTCAAGGGGGGCAAGCACAGATACGCAGTATTTT	CASSSRGASTDTQYF
-	TRBV5-1	TRBJ1-1	-	TGCGCCAGCAGCACCTTGGGGGAGGGGAACACTGAAGCTTTCTTT	CASSTLGEGNTEAFF
-	TRBV2	TRBJ2-6	-	TGTGCCAGCATCCTGTCTGGGGCCAACGTCCTGACTTTC	CASILSGANVLTF
few	TRBV6-6	TRBJ1-1	TRBD1	TGTGCCAGCACCCTCTGGAGGGACAGTGAAGCTTTCTTT	CASTLWRDSEAFF
-	TRBV7-8	TRBJ2-2	-	TGTGCCAGCGAAGACCGTTATTACGGGAGATGGACCGGGGAGCTGTTTTTT	CASEDRYYGRWTGELFF
-	TRBV2	TRBJ1-4	-	TGTGCCAGCAGTGCCAGAGATACTAATGAAAAACTGTTTTTT	CASSARDTNEKLFF
-	TRBV29-1	TRBJ1-2	-	TGCAGCGTTCCTGTGGCGGACTATGGCTACACCTTC	CSVPVADYGYTF
-	TRBV10-2	TRBJ1-6	-	TGCGCCAGCCAAAGATCGGGACGGCCAAATTCACCCCTCCACTTT	CASQRSGRPNSPLHF
-	TRBV11-2	TRBJ2-7	-	TGTGCCAGCAGCCGACTTGCCGAGCAGTACTTC	CASSRLAEQYF
once	TRBV9	TRBJ1-1	-	TGTGCCAGCAGCGTAGGGGGGTATGCGAACACTGAAGCTTTCTTT	CASSVGGYANTEAFF
-	TRBV11-2	TRBJ1-1	-	TGTGCCAGCAGCTTAGCTCGGGGGCAAAGTGAAGCTTTCTTT	CASSLARGQSEAFF
-	TRBV27	TRBJ1-4	-	TGTGCCAGCAGTCCCCTGGTCGGGGGCGAAAAACTGTTTTTT	CASSPLVGGEKLFF
-	TRBV7-9	TRBJ2-2	-	TGTGCCAGCAGCTTAGTCCGACAAACAGGGGAGCTGTTTTTT	CASSLVRQTGELFF
once	TRBV5-4	TRBJ2-5	-	TGTGCCAGCAGCCCCCGTTGGGGGTTTCAAGAGACCCAGTACTTC	CASSPRWGFQETQYF
-	TRBV18	TRBJ1-1	TRBD1	TGTGCCAGCTCACCCGGACAGGGACCTCTTCTTGAAGCTTTCTTT	CASSPGQGPLLEAFF
-	TRBV5-1	TRBJ2-5	-	TGCGCCAGCAGCTTGGTGGCAGGGGCGGAGACCCAGTACTTC	CASSLVAGAETQYF
-	TRBV2	TRBJ2-3	-	TGTGCCAGCAGTATAAGGGGAGATACGCAGTATTTT	CASSIRGDTQYF
-	TRBV4-1	TRBJ1-3	-	TGCGCCAGCAGCCGATCGTCGGGGGCCTTAGATGGAAACACCATATATTTT	CASSRSSGALDGNTIYF
-	TRBV7-2	TRBJ1-2	TRBD1	TGTGCCAGCAGCTTCGACAGGGACTATGGCTACACCTTC	CASSFDRDYGYTF
-	TRBV7-9	TRBJ1-6	-	TGTGCCAGCAGCTTAGGGAGGGAGCGCCAAAATTCACCCCTCCACTTT	CASSLGRERQNSPLHF
-	TRBV5-4	TRBJ2-2	-	TGTGCCAGCAGCTTAAGACACCCGAACACCGGGGAGCTGTTTTTT	CASSLRHPNTGELFF
once	TRBV11-2	TRBJ2-5	-	TGTGCCAGCAGCTTAATTCAAGTGACCCAGTACTTC	CASSLIQVTQYF
-	TRBV20-1	TRBJ1-2	-	TGCAGTGCCAATCCTGGGCATGGCTACACCTTC	CSANPGHGYTF
-	TRBV5-4	TRBJ1-2	TRBD1	TGTGCCAGCAGCCTGGACAGGGCAACTTATGGCTACACCTTC	CASSLDRATYGYTF
-	TRBV5-1	TRBJ2-5	TRBD1	TGCGCCAGCAGCTCCGGGGACAGCCAAGAGACCCAGTACTTC	CASSSGDSQETQYF
few	TRBV4-2	TRBJ1-2	-	TGTGCCAGCAGCCAAGATCGGCCAGGCGGCGGGAACTATGGCTACACCTTC	CASSQDRPGGGNYGYTF
-	TRBV7-9	TRBJ1-6	-	TGTGCCAGCAGCTTAGGTCAGGGCCTCCATAATTCACCCCTCCACTTT	CASSLGQGLHNSPLHF
-	TRBV5-6	TRBJ2-1	-	TGTGCCAGCAGTATCCCGCCGGAGGGGGCCGGAATTGAGCAGTTCTTC	CASSIPPEGAGIEQFF
once	TRBV29-1	TRBJ2-5	-	TGCAGCGTTGGACTAGAGACCCAGTACTTC	CSVGLETQYF
few	TRBV12-5	TRBJ1-4	-	TGTGCTAGTGGTTTGCTACAGAATGAAAAACTGTTTTTT	CASGLLQNEKLFF
-	TRBV28	TRBJ1-4	TRBD1	TGTGCCAGCAGTTCCCGACAGGGGTCGGCTAATGAAAAACTGTTTTTT	CASSSRQGSANEKLFF